The 23 T cell receptor beta chains below all came from one sample that was sequenced in a study of CD8 T cells in Susac syndrome. Reverse transcription of roughly 0.45 to 1 ug RNA used random hexamers. MiXCR, run by TCRdb on the immunoSEQ multiplex PCR reads, gives a single entry per CDR3 protein. The sample holds around 300,000 distinct CDR3 sequences, 65% to 90% seen once. The sequencing sample was made of CD8+ T cells from PBMCs. These receptors were obtained from a human donor with multiple sclerosis.

This chain uses TRBV25-1 with TRBJ1-2, with a weak D call TRBD1 (5 bases). V was trimmed by 6 bases and J by 4 bases, leaving 12 bases between them. There are 13 residues in the CDR3. CDR1 is MGHDK and CDR2 is SYGVNS in the germline V gene. CDR3 in amino acids: CASSPDSLYGYTF. The CDR3 DNA reads as TGTGCCAGCAGCCCCGACAGTCTCTATGGCTACACCTTC.

The chain links TRBV27 to TRBJ1-3, with TRBD1 matching 8 bases. After removal of 8 bases from V and 4 bases from J, the junction contained 7 bases not matched to a gene. From germline, CDR1 is MNHEY and CDR2 SMNVEV (reference sequence). This CDR3 contains 14 residues. CDR3 region: CASATRDRGNTIYF. CDR3 bases: TGTGCCAGCGCAACACGGGACAGGGGAAACACCATATATTTT.

This clonotype was counted a few times. The V call is TRBV19, the J call TRBJ2-7; D gene uncertain. V lost 5 bases to trimming and J lost 4 bases, with 12 bases between them. The germline V gene has CDR1 LNHDA and CDR2 SQIVND (reference sequence). The CDR3 runs 13 residues. CDR3 nucleotides: TGTGCCAGTAGTCTAAGTCGCCGGTACGAGCAGTACTTC. As protein: CASSLSRRYEQYF. Drawing the rest from reference TRBV19 and TRBJ2-7, the complete variable domain is DGGITQSPKYLFRKEGQNVTLSCEQNLNHDAMYWYRQDPGQGLRLIYYSQIVNDFQKGDIAEGYSVSREKKESFPLTVTSAQKNPTAFYLCASSLSRRYEQYFGPGTRLTVT.

V gene TRBV6-4 combines with J gene TRBJ2-7, with 14 positions matching TRBD2. The V and J ends lost 5 bases and 4 bases, in that order; junction bases with no gene match: 1. The CDR3 extends over 14 amino acids. The germline gives CDR1 MRHNA, CDR2 SNTAGT. CDR3 coding DNA: TGTGCCAGCAGTTGGACTAGCGGGAGGTACGAGCAGTACTTC. This encodes CASSWTSGRYEQYF.

The chain uses TRBV4-3 and TRBJ1-5; 11 nucleotides match TRBD1. Germline trimming cut 4 bases from V and 7 bases from J; bases unmatched to any gene: 6. CDR3 length: 15 residues. Germline V gene sequence: CDR1 LGHNA, CDR2 YSLEER. The CDR3 region is CASSRGQGARQPQHF. The CDR3 coding sequence is TGCGCCAGCAGCCGCGGACAGGGGGCGCGGCAGCCCCAGCATTTT.

This chain joins TRBV11-2 and TRBJ2-2; D unclear. In germline, CDR1 is SGHAT, CDR2 FQNNGV. V was pared by 3 bases and J by 0 bases, with 11 bases between. The CDR3 loop spans 16 amino acids. CDR3 coding DNA: TGTGCCAGCAGCTTCGGCGGAGCCGCGAACACCGGGGAGCTGTTTTTT. Residues: CASSFGGAANTGELFF.

The chain joins TRBV28 to TRBJ2-7; 7 bases map to TRBD1. V lost 5 bases to trimming and J lost 5 bases; unmatched junction nucleotides: 9. This CDR3 is 14 amino acids long. CDR1 is MDHEN and CDR2 is SYDVKM in the germline V gene. CDR3 nucleotides: TGTGCCAGCAGTCCCCTCGACAGGGATCACGAGCAGTACTTC. Its protein is CASSPLDRDHEQYF.

The rearrangement uses TRBV29-1 and TRBJ2-1, with 10 bases aligning to TRBD1. The CDR3 sequence is 17 residues long. Germline CDR1 SQVTM, CDR2 ANQGSEA. V shed 5 bases, J shed 0 bases, and the junction held 10 bases outside the gene matches. CDR3 in DNA: TGCAGCGTTCAAGGGACAGGGGTACCCTTCTCCTACAATGAGCAGTTCTTC. Protein product: CSVQGTGVPFSYNEQFF.

This chain uses TRBV4-1 with TRBJ2-4; either TRBD1 or TRBD2 may fit D (5 bases each). Germline V gene lookup returns CDR1 MGHRA and CDR2 YSYEKL. V gave up 0 bases and J gave up 0 bases, with 9 bases separating them. The CDR3 loop spans 16 amino acids. CDR3 nucleotide sequence: TGCGCCAGCAGCCAAGATGGGGCGGGAGCCAAAAACATTCAGTACTTC. Amino acid sequence: CASSQDGAGAKNIQYF.

The CDR3 DNA sequence: TGCGCCAGCAGTGAGAGAAGGTCGAGCTCCTACAATGAGCAGTTCTTC. Translated, it gives CASSERRSSSYNEQFF. The V and J genes are TRBV10-2 and TRBJ2-1; D not certain. CDR1 WSHSY and CDR2 SAAADI come from the germline V gene. V shed 2 bases and J shed 0 bases, with 11 bases lying between them. The CDR3 spans 16 residues.

The chain uses TRBV29-1 and TRBJ2-7; TRBD2 matches 7 bases. This CDR3 comprises 14 residues. Germline trimming cut 0 bases from V and 4 bases from J; bases unmatched to any gene: 6. CDR1 is SQVTM and CDR2 is ANQGSEA in the germline V gene. The CDR3 loop is CSVEEGGRGYEQYF. Here the CDR3 DNA reads TGCAGCGTTGAAGAGGGAGGGCGAGGGTACGAGCAGTACTTC.

This chain uses TRBV20-1 with TRBJ2-7, with 7 positions matching TRBD2. The CDR3 extends over 14 amino acids. Trimming cost V 4 bases and J 2 bases; bases outside gene matches: 8. The germline V gene encodes CDR1 DFQATT and CDR2 SNEGSKA (reference sequence). In nucleotides, the CDR3 is TGCAGTGCTATGTCCCTAGCGGTAACCTACGAGCAGTACTTC. Translation gives CSAMSLAVTYEQYF.

J is TRBJ2-7 and V is TRBV29-1; TRBD1 matches 7 bases. The junction had 4 bases not matched to a gene; V was cut back by 6 bases and J by 5 bases. CDR3 length equals 11 residues. Per the germline V gene, CDR1 is SQVTM and CDR2 is ANQGSEA. CDR3 in amino acids: CSVAGTDEQYF. CDR3 nucleotides: TGCAGCGTGGCCGGGACAGACGAGCAGTACTTC.

V and J are TRBV12-3 or TRBV12-4 and TRBJ2-1, with D hard to call. Trimming left V 3 bases short and J 3 bases short, with 12 bases between. The CDR3 runs 15 residues. The CDR3 nucleotides read TGTGCCAGCAGTTTTATGCCCCTTTTCTACAATGAGCAGTTCTTC. This codes for CASSFMPLFYNEQFF.

The chain employs TRBV4-1 and TRBJ2-7, with D unresolved. This CDR3 has 14 amino acids. Germline loops: CDR1 MGHRA, CDR2 YSYEKL. V was shortened by 2 bases and J by 1 base, with 9 bases between the two germline ends. CDR3 coding DNA: TGCGCCAGCAGCCAAATTCAGGTTTCCTACGAGCAGTACTTC. It codes for CASSQIQVSYEQYF.

V is TRBV11-2 and J is TRBJ1-5; weak D call: TRBD1 (6 bases). The CDR3 runs to 17 residues. With 5 bases removed from V and 4 bases from J, the gap between germline ends came to 21 bases. Germline V CDR1 and CDR2: SGHAT, FQNNGV. Here the CDR3 reads CASSGGTLQGGNQPQHF. The DNA of the CDR3 is TGTGCCAGCAGCGGGGGCACTCTGCAGGGAGGAAATCAGCCCCAGCATTTT.

A single count supports this clonotype. This chain connects TRBV15 to TRBJ1-6; a possible D gene is TRBD1 (5 bases). Germline V lookup: CDR1 LNHNV, CDR2 YYDKDF (reference sequence). The V and J ends lost 3 bases and 4 bases respectively, with 7 bases between them. The CDR3 has 14 residues. The DNA for the CDR3 is TGTGCCACCAGCAGCAAGGGGTATAATTCACCCCTCCACTTT. Protein sequence: CATSSKGYNSPLHF. The complete variable domain, with remaining parts taken from reference TRBV15 and TRBJ1-6, reads DAMVIQNPRYQVTQFGKPVTLSCSQTLNHNVMYWYQQKSSQAPKLLFHYYDKDFNNEADTPDNFQSRRPNTSFCFLDIRSPGLGDTAMYLCATSSKGYNSPLHFGNGTRLTVT.

The chain links TRBV29-1 to TRBJ1-2; possibly TRBD1 for D (5 bases). There are 12 residues in the CDR3. With 6 bases removed from V and 4 bases from J, the gap between germline ends came to 12 bases. Germline CDR1 and CDR2: SQVTM and ANQGSEA. CDR3 loop: CSVPGRLYGYTF. DNA of the CDR3: TGCAGCGTGCCGGGACGCCTCTATGGCTACACCTTC.

This chain links TRBV7-9 with TRBJ1-2; no firm D call. The germline V gene encodes CDR1 SEHNR and CDR2 FQNEAQ (reference sequence). There are 12 residues in the CDR3. The V end lost 5 bases, the J end lost 6 bases, and 10 bases lay between the germline ends. The CDR3 DNA sequence: TGTGCCAGCAGCCGACACGAGGATGGCTACACCTTC. Its translation is CASSRHEDGYTF.

The chain is built from TRBV5-1 and TRBJ2-1; 11 nucleotides agree with TRBD2. This CDR3 is 15 amino acids long. Germline V lookup: CDR1 SGHRS, CDR2 YFSETQ. Trimming cost V 3 bases and J 7 bases; bases outside gene matches: 6. CDR3 DNA: TGCGCCAGCAGCTCTACTAGCGGGAGTATAAATGAGCAGTTCTTC. This encodes CASSSTSGSINEQFF. Filled out from reference TRBV5-1 and TRBJ2-1, the complete variable domain reads KAGVTQTPRYLIKTRGQQVTLSCSPISGHRSVSWYQQTPGQGLQFLFEYFSETQRNKGNFPGRFSGRQFSNSRSEMNVSTLELGDSALYLCASSSTSGSINEQFFGPGTRLTVL.

The chain joins TRBV19 to TRBJ2-7; 9 bases line up with TRBD1. Trimming cost V 4 bases and J 3 bases; bases outside gene matches: 10. Germline V lookup: CDR1 LNHDA, CDR2 SQIVND (reference sequence). The CDR3 is made up of 16 amino acids. CDR3 bases: TGTGCCAGTAGTACCCGAAACAGGGGGCAAGGCTACGAGCAGTACTTC. Translated, it gives CASSTRNRGQGYEQYF.

In nucleotides, the CDR3 is TGCAGTGCTAGAGTGAGGAGCGGGGGGGTTCAGTTCTTC. It codes for CSARVRSGGVQFF. The rearrangement joins TRBV20-1 to TRBJ2-1, with 10 bases fitting TRBD2. With 1 base clipped from V and 13 bases from J, the junction kept 7 bases outside the gene matches. Germline CDR1 DFQATT, CDR2 SNEGSKA (reference sequence). This CDR3 comprises 13 residues.

The rearrangement links TRBV12-3 or TRBV12-4 to TRBJ2-2; TRBD2 matches at 8 bases. The CDR3 runs to 15 residues. Trimming at V came to 7 bases and at J to 5 bases, leaving 9 bases not matched to a gene. CDR3: CASTLLAEPTGELFF. Written as DNA, the CDR3 is TGTGCCAGCACCCTACTAGCGGAACCAACCGGGGAGCTGTTTTTT.